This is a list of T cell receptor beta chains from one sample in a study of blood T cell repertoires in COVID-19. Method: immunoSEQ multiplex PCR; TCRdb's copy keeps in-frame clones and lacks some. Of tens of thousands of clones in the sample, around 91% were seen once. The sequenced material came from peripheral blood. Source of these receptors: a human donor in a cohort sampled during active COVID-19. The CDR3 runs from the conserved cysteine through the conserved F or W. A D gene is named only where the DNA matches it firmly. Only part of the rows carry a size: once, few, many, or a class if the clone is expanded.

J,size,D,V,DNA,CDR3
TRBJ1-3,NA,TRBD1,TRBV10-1,TGCGCCAGCAGTGATTATGGACAGGATCGGGGGAACACCATATATTTT,CASSDYGQDRGNTIYF
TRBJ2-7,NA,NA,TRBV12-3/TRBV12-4,TGTGCCAGCAGTTTTAGTCGCGAGCAGTACTTC,CASSFSREQYF
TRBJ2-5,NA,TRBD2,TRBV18,TGTGCCAGCTCACCAAGTTTTGGGACCGGGGGGGAAGAGACCCAGTACTTC,CASSPSFGTGGEETQYF
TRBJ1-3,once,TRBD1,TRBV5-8,TGTGCCAGCACCAGGACAGGGGACGGAAACACCATATATTTT,CASTRTGDGNTIYF
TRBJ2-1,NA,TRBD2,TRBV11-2,TGTGCCAGCAGCTTCTGGGGTAGCGGGGGGTGGGGACCGTACAATGAGCAGTTCTTC,CASSFWGSGGWGPYNEQFF
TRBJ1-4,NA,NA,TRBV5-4,TGTGCCAGCAGCTTGGGGGGGGCAACTAATGAAAAACTGTTTTTT,CASSLGGATNEKLFF
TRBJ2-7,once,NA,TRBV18,TGTGCCAGCTCACCAGGTTTGACAGTTGGCTACGAGCAGTACTTC,CASSPGLTVGYEQYF
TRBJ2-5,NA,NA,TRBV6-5,TGTGCCAGCAGAGCCAGGGGAGAGACCCAGTACTTC,CASRARGETQYF
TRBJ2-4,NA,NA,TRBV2,TGTGCCAGCAGTGTCCACACCTTTCCAGGGGACAACCCCAAAAACATTCAGTACTTC,CASSVHTFPGDNPKNIQYF
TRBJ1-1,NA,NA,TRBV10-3,TGTGCCATCAGTGAGTCCGCAGGGATAGGGACTGAAGCTTTCTTT,CAISESAGIGTEAFF
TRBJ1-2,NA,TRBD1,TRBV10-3,TGTGCCATCAGAGGACAGGGGGCGGACGGCTACACCTTC,CAIRGQGADGYTF
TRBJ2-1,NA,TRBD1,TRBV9,TGTGCCAGCAGCTCGGGACAGGGGGTCGACAATGAGCAGTTCTTC,CASSSGQGVDNEQFF
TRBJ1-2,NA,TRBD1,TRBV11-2,TGTGCCAGCAGCCCCGCCCGGGCAGGGGGCCTATTCTATGGCTACACCTTC,CASSPARAGGLFYGYTF
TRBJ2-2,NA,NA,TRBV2,TGTGCCAGCAGCCGTGGGCGGACGGGGACTAACACCGGGGAGCTGTTTTTT,CASSRGRTGTNTGELFF
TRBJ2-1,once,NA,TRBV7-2,TGTGCCAGCAGCTTACGAAACGGGAATGAGCAGTTCTTC,CASSLRNGNEQFF
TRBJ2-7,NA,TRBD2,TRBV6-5,TGTGCCAGCAGTAGGGGACTAGCAGGAGAGCAGTACTTC,CASSRGLAGEQYF
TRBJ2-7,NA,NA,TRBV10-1,TGCGCCAGTAGTGCCGGGTACGAGCAGTACTTC,CASSAGYEQYF
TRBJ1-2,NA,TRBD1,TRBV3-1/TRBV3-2,TGTGCCAGCAGCCAAGAGGGATCAGGGGGTAACTATGGCTACACCTTC,CASSQEGSGGNYGYTF
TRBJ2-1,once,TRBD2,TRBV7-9,TGTGCCAGCAGCTTCAGAGCGGGGGGGCCGAATGAGCAGTTCTTC,CASSFRAGGPNEQFF
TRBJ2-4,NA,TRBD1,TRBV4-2,TGTGCCAGCAGCCAAGAAAGTCAGGGGGAGAACATTCAGTACTTC,CASSQESQGENIQYF
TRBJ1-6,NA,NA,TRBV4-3,TGCGCCAGCAGCCAAGATCTACGGGGCAGGGGAAGACACTCCTATAATTCACCCCTCCACTTT,CASSQDLRGRGRHSYNSPLHF
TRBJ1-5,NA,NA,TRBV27,TGTGCCAGCAGTAAGACAGGCTATAGCAATCAGCCCCAGCATTTT,CASSKTGYSNQPQHF
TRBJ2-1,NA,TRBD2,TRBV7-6,TGTGCCAGCAGCTTAGGGGCTAGCGGGGGGATTGAGCAGTTCTTC,CASSLGASGGIEQFF
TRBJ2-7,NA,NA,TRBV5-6,TGTGCCAGCAGCCACCAGGGATACGAGCAGTACTTC,CASSHQGYEQYF
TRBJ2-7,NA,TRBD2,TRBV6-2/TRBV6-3,TGTGCCAGCAGTTACTCGCTAGCGGGGGGGAACGAGCAGTACTTC,CASSYSLAGGNEQYF
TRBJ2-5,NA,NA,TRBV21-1,TGTGCCAGGGGGGGGTACCAAGAGACCCAGTACTTC,CARGGYQETQYF
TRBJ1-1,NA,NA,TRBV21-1,TGTGCCAGCGGAGAGGCGGGCCGGATGAACACTGAAGCTTTCTTT,CASGEAGRMNTEAFF
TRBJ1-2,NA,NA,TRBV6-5,TGTGCCAGCGTGCGCTGGGGACTTACTAATGGCTACACCTTC,CASVRWGLTNGYTF
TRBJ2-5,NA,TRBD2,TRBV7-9,TGTGCCAGCAGCCAAAGCGGGGGGGCAGAGACCCAGTACTTC,CASSQSGGAETQYF
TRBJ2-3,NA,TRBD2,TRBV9,TGTGCCAGCAGCCCCCTAGCGGGGGGGCCAAGCACAGATACGCAGTATTTT,CASSPLAGGPSTDTQYF
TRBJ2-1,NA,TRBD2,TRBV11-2,TGTGCCAGCAGCTTAGATCCGGGAGCGGGGGGGAGATATGAGCAGTTCTTC,CASSLDPGAGGRYEQFF
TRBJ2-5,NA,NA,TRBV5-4,TGTGCCAGCAGCTTTCAGGGCGAAGAGACCCAGTACTTC,CASSFQGEETQYF
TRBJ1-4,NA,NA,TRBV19,TGTGCCACTCGCTCCCCGGGACAAGGGGAAAAACTGTTTTTT,CATRSPGQGEKLFF
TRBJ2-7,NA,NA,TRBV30,TGTGCCTGGAGTGAGGAGTTGGTCACCTCCTACGAGCAGTACTTC,CAWSEELVTSYEQYF
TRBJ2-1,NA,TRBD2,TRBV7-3,TGTGCCAGCAGCTTACGGGCCGGGGGGTTCAATGAGCAGTTCTTC,CASSLRAGGFNEQFF
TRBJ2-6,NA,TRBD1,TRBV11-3,TGTGCCAGCTCCGCGGGACAGGATTCCGGGGCCAACGTCCTGACTTTC,CASSAGQDSGANVLTF
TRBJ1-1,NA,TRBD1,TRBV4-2,TGTGCCAGCAGCCAACCGACCGGGACAGGGTACAACACTGAAGCTTTCTTT,CASSQPTGTGYNTEAFF
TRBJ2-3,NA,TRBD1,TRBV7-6,TGTGCCAGCAGCTTAGGGACAGGGCCGGGAACAGATACGCAGTATTTT,CASSLGTGPGTDTQYF
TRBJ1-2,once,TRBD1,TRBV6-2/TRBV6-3,TGTGCCAGCAGTCCGACAGGGAAGAACTATGGCTACACCTTC,CASSPTGKNYGYTF
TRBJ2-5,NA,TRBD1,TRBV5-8,TGTGCCAGCAGCTTTCAGGGGGCGAAAGGAGAGACCCAGTACTTC,CASSFQGAKGETQYF
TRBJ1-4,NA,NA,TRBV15,TGTGCCACCAGCAGAGATCGGGTGGTCGAAAAACTGTTTTTT,CATSRDRVVEKLFF
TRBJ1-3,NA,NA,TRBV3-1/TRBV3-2,TGTGCCAGCAGCCAACAGGGAGGGAACACCATATATTTT,CASSQQGGNTIYF
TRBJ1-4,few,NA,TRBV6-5,TGTGCCAGCAGAAAGGGGGGGGAAAAACTGTTTTTT,CASRKGGEKLFF